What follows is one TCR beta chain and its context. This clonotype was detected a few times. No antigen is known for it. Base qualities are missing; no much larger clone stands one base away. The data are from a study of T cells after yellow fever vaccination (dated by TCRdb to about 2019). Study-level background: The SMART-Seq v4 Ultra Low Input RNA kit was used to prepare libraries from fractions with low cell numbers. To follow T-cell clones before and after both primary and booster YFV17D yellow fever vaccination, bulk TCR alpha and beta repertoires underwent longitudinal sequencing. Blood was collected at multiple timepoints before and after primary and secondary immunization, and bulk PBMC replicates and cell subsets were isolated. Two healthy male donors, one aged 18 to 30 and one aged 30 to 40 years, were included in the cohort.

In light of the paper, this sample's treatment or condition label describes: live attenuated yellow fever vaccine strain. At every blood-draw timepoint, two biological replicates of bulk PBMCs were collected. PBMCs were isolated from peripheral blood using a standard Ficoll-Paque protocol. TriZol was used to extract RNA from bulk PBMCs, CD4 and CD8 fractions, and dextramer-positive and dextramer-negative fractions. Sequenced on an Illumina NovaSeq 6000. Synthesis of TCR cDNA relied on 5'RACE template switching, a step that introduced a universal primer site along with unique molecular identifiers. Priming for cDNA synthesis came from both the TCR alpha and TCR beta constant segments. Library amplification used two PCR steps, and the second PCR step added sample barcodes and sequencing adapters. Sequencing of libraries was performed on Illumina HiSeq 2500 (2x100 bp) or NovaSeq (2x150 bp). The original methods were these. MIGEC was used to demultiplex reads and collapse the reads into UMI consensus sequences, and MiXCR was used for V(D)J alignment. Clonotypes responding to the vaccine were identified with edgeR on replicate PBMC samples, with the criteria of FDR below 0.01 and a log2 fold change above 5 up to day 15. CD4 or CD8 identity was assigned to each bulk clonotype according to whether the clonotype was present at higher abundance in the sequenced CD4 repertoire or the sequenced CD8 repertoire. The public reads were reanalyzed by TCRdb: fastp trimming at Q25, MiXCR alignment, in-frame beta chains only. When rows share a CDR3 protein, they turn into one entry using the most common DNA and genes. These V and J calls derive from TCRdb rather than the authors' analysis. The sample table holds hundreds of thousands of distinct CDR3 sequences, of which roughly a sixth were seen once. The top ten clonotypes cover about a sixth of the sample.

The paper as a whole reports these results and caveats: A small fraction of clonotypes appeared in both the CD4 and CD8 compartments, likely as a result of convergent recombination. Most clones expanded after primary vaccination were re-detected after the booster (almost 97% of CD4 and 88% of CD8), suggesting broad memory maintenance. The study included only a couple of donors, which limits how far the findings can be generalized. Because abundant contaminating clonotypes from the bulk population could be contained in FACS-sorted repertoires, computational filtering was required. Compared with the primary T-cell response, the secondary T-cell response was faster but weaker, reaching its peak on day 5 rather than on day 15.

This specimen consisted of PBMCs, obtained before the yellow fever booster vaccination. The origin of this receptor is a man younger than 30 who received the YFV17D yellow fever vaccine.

The nucleotide sequence is given as TGTGCCAGCAGCCGTAAATATCGGGACAGGGCGATTGGCGGGGAGCTGTTTTTT. Its translation reads: CASSRKYRDRAIGGELFF. The sequence links TRBV5-6 to TRBJ2-2; 9 junctional bases match TRBD1. Ends trimmed: V by 4 bases, J by 7 bases; bases unmatched to a gene: 17. CDR1 SGHDT and CDR2 YYEEEE are derived from the germline V gene. Reading from cysteine to phenylalanine, the CDR3 counts 18 amino acids. Just the 54-base CDR3 DNA is kept, in frame starting at base 1.